A selection of T cell receptor beta chains follows, all from one sample in a study of OX40 agonist ivuxolimab in advanced cancers. TCRdb's table, derived via immunoSEQ multiplex PCR, lists solely in-frame clones and lacks some. There are about 77,000 clones in the sample; 85% occur only once, and under 0.75% lies in the top ten. Material: CD4+ or CD8+ T cells sorted from blood, obtained in a trial of the OX40 agonist ivuxolimab. These receptors were taken from an adult with an advanced solid tumor such as melanoma, head and neck, liver or kidney cancer. The CDR3 runs from the conserved cysteine through the conserved F or W. The order of the fields is D gene, V gene, J gene, clone size, CDR3 protein, CDR3 DNA. A D gene is named only where the DNA matches it firmly. Only part of the rows carry a size: once, few, many, or a class if the clone is expanded.

>.|TRBV7-8|TRBJ2-7|.
CASSLEGGSYEQYF
TGTGCCAGCAGCTTAGAGGGCGGCTCCTACGAGCAGTACTTC
>.|TRBV29-1|TRBJ2-5|.
CSALERARETQYF
TGCAGCGCCCTCGAAAGGGCAAGAGAGACCCAGTACTTC
>TRBD2|TRBV4-1|TRBJ2-3|.
CASSQVGLAGTRGGDTQYF
TGCGCCAGCAGCCAAGTCGGACTAGCGGGGACCCGGGGTGGAGATACGCAGTATTTT
>.|TRBV7-2|TRBJ2-5|few
CASSPRRGGETQYF
TGTGCCAGCAGCCCCCGTAGGGGGGGGGAGACCCAGTACTTC
>.|TRBV7-2|TRBJ1-1|.
CASSLDAGTMNTEAFF
TGTGCCAGCAGCTTGGATGCAGGGACCATGAACACTGAAGCTTTCTTT
>TRBD2|TRBV12-5|TRBJ2-5|.
CASGLSGGWETQYF
TGTGCTAGTGGTTTGAGCGGGGGGTGGGAGACCCAGTACTTC
>.|TRBV2|TRBJ1-4|.
CASRVIEGYEKLFF
TGTGCCAGCAGGGTCATCGAAGGTTACGAAAAACTGTTTTTT
>.|TRBV7-2|TRBJ2-7|.
CASSSQAGASYEQYF
TGTGCCAGCAGCTCCCAGGCGGGGGCATCTTACGAGCAGTACTTC
>.|TRBV7-2|TRBJ2-7|.
CASSPSGYYEQYF
TGTGCCAGCAGCCCATCAGGGTACTACGAGCAGTACTTC
>.|TRBV30|TRBJ2-5|once
CAWSVAYRETQYF
TGTGCCTGGAGTGTTGCCTACCGAGAGACCCAGTACTTC
>.|TRBV5-1|TRBJ1-1|.
CASSPRGSNLNTEAFF
TGCGCCAGCAGCCCCCGGGGTTCGAATTTGAACACTGAAGCTTTCTTT
>.|TRBV5-1|TRBJ2-5|.
CASSLAGIQETQYF
TGCGCCAGCAGCTTGGCCGGCATCCAAGAGACCCAGTACTTC
>.|TRBV28|TRBJ1-2|.
CASSLAGQGVGGYTF
TGTGCCAGCAGTTTAGCCGGCCAAGGGGTAGGTGGCTACACCTTC
>.|TRBV12-1|TRBJ2-3|.
CASSFVPSGGADTQYF
TGTGCCAGCAGCTTTGTACCCAGCGGGGGAGCAGATACGCAGTATTTT
>.|TRBV7-9|TRBJ2-2|.
CASSYSSRRGGGELFF
TGTGCCAGCAGCTATAGCAGCCGGAGGGGTGGCGGGGAGCTGTTTTTT
>.|TRBV29-1|TRBJ2-7|.
CSVEDRLSSYEQYF
TGCAGCGTGGAGGACAGACTGAGCTCCTACGAGCAGTACTTC
>.|TRBV5-5|TRBJ2-2|once
CASSLEAGLNGELFF
TGTGCCAGCAGCTTGGAGGCGGGGTTAAACGGGGAGCTGTTTTTT
>TRBD1|TRBV18|TRBJ1-2|once
CASSPLGQGTLGYTF
TGTGCCAGCTCACCACTTGGACAGGGGACTCTAGGCTACACCTTC
>TRBD1|TRBV11-1|TRBJ1-2|.
CASSRQGDGYTF
TGTGCCAGCAGTCGACAGGGGGATGGCTACACCTTC
>.|TRBV4-2|TRBJ2-1|.
CASSQDLASGEQFF
TGTGCCAGCAGCCAAGATCTGGCCTCCGGGGAGCAGTTCTTC
>.|TRBV7-2|TRBJ1-6|.
CASSSSRRKNSPLHF
TGTGCCAGCAGCTCCTCTCGCAGGAAAAATTCACCCCTCCACTTT
>.|TRBV5-1|TRBJ2-7|.
CASSFGLGSTYEQYF
TGCGCCAGCAGCTTTGGACTGGGCAGTACCTACGAGCAGTACTTC
>.|TRBV27|TRBJ2-7|.
CASSLLGQTSYEQYF
TGTGCCAGCAGTTTATTAGGGCAAACGAGCTACGAGCAGTACTTC
>TRBD1|TRBV6-1|TRBJ2-7|.
CASSDRGTYEQYF
TGTGCCAGCAGCGACAGGGGAACCTACGAGCAGTACTTC
>.|TRBV28|TRBJ2-7|.
CASSPPGGLSYEQYF
TGTGCCAGCAGCCCCCCCGGGGGGCTCTCCTACGAGCAGTACTTC
>.|TRBV6-1|TRBJ1-4|once
CAIAGGTTNEKLFF
TGTGCCATCGCGGGGGGGACAACTAATGAAAAACTGTTTTTT
>.|TRBV6-1|TRBJ2-5|.
CASSYQETQYF
TGTGCCAGCAGTTACCAAGAGACCCAGTACTTC
>TRBD2|TRBV7-2|TRBJ2-3|few
CASSAGTSATDTQYF
TGTGCCAGCAGCGCCGGGACTAGCGCCACAGATACGCAGTATTTT
>.|TRBV28|TRBJ2-5|.
CASSRPPGFGETQYF
TGTGCCAGCAGCCGACCACCGGGGTTCGGGGAGACCCAGTACTTC
>TRBD1|TRBV6-6|TRBJ2-2|.
CASSPPRGPGELFF
TGTGCCAGCAGTCCCCCCAGGGGGCCCGGGGAGCTGTTTTTT
>TRBD1|TRBV19|TRBJ2-2|.
CASKTGGSNTGELFF
TGTGCCAGTAAAACAGGGGGGTCGAACACCGGGGAGCTGTTTTTT
>.|TRBV7-3|TRBJ2-1|.
CASSLISGAVSYNEQFF
TGTGCCAGCAGCTTAATCTCAGGGGCGGTCTCCTACAATGAGCAGTTCTTC
>.|TRBV6-5|TRBJ1-6|.
CASTAAGSPLHF
TGTGCCAGCACGGCAGCAGGTTCACCCCTCCACTTT
>.|TRBV18|TRBJ2-5|.
CASSPGRDETQYF
TGTGCCAGCTCACCAGGGAGAGATGAGACCCAGTACTTC
>TRBD1|TRBV5-1|TRBJ1-1|.
CASRVTGPRAEAFF
TGCGCCAGCAGAGTGACAGGGCCGAGGGCTGAAGCTTTCTTT
>TRBD1|TRBV4-2|TRBJ2-3|.
CASSLETGTGGVVTDTQYF
TGTGCCAGCAGCCTGGAAACCGGGACAGGGGGCGTCGTGACGGATACGCAGTATTTT
>.|TRBV15|TRBJ1-5|.
CATSRDRTSNQPQHF
TGTGCCACCAGCAGAGATCGGACGAGCAATCAGCCCCAGCATTTT
>.|TRBV2|TRBJ2-3|.
CASTFGGGPSTDTQYF
TGTGCCAGCACCTTTGGCGGGGGCCCTAGCACAGATACGCAGTATTTT
>.|TRBV28|TRBJ1-3|.
CASSLVAGNTIYF
TGTGCCAGCAGTTTAGTCGCTGGAAACACCATATATTTT
>.|TRBV12-5|TRBJ2-5|.
CASGLMGGRETQYF
TGTGCTAGTGGTTTGATGGGGGGGCGAGAGACCCAGTACTTC